This TCR beta chain comes out of a study of response to subunit inactivated influenza vaccine. Findings and caveats of the study: There was a suggestion from the authors that each seasonal influenza vaccination recruits few new T cells.

This clonotype was counted between two and nine times. Its target is unknown. TCRdb re-called the RT-PCR reads with MiXCR, one entry per CDR3 protein. The profile shows 530,000 or so distinct CDR3 sequences, roughly 27% of them singletons. Germline CDR1 SGHVS, CDR2 FNYEAQ. Trimming removed 0 bases from V and 5 bases from J, with 11 bases in between. The CDR3 has 14 amino acids. V is TRBV7-6 and J is TRBJ2-7; D possibly corresponds to TRBD1 (5 bases). This specimen consisted of CD4+ T cells sorted from PBMCs, obtained more than 4 days after vaccination. This receptor was obtained from a middle-aged man who received an inactivated influenza vaccine. CDR3 in amino acids: CASSLAPRANEQYF. CDR3 nucleotide sequence: TGTGCCAGCAGCTTAGCGCCCAGGGCGAACGAGCAGTACTTC.